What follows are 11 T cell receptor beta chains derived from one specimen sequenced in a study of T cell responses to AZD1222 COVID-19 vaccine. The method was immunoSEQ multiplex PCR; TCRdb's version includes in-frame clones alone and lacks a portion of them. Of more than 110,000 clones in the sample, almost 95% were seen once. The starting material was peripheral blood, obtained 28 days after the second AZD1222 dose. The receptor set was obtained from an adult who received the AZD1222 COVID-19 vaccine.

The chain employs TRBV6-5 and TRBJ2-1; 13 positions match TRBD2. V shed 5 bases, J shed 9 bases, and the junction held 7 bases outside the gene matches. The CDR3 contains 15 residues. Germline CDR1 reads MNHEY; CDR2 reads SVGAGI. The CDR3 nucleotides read TGTGCCAGCAGTCAAACTAGCGGGAGGGCCTCTGAGCAGTTCTTC. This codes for CASSQTSGRASEQFF.

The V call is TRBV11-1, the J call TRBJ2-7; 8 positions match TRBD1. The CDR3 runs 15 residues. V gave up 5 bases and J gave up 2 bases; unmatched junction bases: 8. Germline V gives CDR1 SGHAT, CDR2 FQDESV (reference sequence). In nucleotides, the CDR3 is TGTGCCAGCAGCCCCCGGCCGGGACAGGCCTACGAGCAGTACTTC. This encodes CASSPRPGQAYEQYF.

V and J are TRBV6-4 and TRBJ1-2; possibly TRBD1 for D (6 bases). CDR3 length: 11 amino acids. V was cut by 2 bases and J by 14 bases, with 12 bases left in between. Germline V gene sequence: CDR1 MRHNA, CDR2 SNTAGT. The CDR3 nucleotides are TGTGCCAGCAGTGACGCCAGGGGATATACCTTC. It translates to CASSDARGYTF.

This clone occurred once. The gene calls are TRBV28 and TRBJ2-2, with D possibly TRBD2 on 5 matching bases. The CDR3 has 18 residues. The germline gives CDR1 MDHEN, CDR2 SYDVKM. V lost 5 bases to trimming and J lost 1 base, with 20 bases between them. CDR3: CASSPGYSRPRNTGELFF. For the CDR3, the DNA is TGTGCCAGCAGTCCGGGGTACAGTCGACCAAGGAACACCGGGGAGCTGTTTTTT.

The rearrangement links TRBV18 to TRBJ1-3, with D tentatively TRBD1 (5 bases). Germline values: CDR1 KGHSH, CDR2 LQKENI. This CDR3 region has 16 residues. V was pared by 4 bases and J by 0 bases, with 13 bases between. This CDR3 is CASSQPPGASGNTIYF. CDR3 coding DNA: TGTGCCAGCTCACAACCTCCTGGGGCCTCTGGAAACACCATATATTTT. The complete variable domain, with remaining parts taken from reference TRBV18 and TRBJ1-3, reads NAGVMQNPRHLVRRRGQEARLRCSPMKGHSHVYWYRQLPEEGLKFMVYLQKENIIDESGMPKERFSAEFPKEGPSILRIQQVVRGDSAAYFCASSQPPGASGNTIYFGEGSWLTVV.

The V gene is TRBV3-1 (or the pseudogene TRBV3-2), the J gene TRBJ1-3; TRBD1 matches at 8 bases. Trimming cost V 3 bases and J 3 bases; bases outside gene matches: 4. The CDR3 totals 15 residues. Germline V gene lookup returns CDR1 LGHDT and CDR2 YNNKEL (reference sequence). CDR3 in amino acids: CASSQDRVYGNTIYF. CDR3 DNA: TGTGCCAGCAGCCAGGACAGGGTATATGGAAACACCATATATTTT.

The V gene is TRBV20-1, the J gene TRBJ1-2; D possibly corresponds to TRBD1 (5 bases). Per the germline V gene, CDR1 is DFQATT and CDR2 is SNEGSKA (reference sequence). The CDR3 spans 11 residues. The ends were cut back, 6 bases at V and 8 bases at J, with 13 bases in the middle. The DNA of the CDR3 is TGCAGTGCCCCCAGGGAACCCGGCTACACCTTC. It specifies CSAPREPGYTF.

The CDR3 sequence is CASIPGTGGYNEQFF. For the CDR3, the DNA is TGTGCCAGTATACCCGGGACAGGGGGCTACAATGAGCAGTTCTTC. The J gene is TRBJ2-1, the V gene TRBV6-6; 11 bases fit TRBD1. J lost 3 bases, V lost 9 bases, and 7 bases had no gene match. This CDR3 region has 15 residues. CDR1 MNHNY and CDR2 SVGAGI come from the germline V gene (reference sequence).

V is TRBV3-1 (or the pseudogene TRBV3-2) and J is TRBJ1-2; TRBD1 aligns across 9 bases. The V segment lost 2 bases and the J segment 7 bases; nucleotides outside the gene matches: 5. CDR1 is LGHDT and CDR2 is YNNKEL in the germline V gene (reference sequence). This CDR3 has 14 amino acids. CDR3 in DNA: TGTGCCAGCAGCCAATTGGGACAGGGCGGTGGCTACACCTTC. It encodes CASSQLGQGGGYTF.

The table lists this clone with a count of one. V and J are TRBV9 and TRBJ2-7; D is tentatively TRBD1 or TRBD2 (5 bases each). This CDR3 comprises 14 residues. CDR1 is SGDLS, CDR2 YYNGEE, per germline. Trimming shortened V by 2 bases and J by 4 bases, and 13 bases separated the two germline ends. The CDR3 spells CASSVGAGPYEQYF. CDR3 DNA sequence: TGTGCCAGCAGCGTCGGGGCTGGCCCATACGAGCAGTACTTC.

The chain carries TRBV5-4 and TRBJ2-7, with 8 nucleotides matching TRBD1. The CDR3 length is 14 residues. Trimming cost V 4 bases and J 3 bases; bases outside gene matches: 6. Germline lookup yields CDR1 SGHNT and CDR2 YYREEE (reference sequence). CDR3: CASSATQGGYEQYF. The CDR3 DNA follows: TGTGCCAGCAGCGCAACACAGGGGGGCTACGAGCAGTACTTC.